This TCR beta chain comes out of a study of T cells in Graves' hyperthyroidism and ophthalmopathy. TCR beta CDR3 regions were amplified from RNA transcripts. First-round RT-PCR with HTBI primers amplified the TCR CDR3 region. TCRdb re-derived calls from the multiplex PCR reads in MiXCR, one entry per CDR3 protein. The sample includes 92,000 or so distinct CDR3 sequences, just over 50% of them seen just once. Germline loops: CDR1 DFQATT, CDR2 SNEGSKA (reference sequence). V dropped 3 bases and J dropped 8; count of bases not matched to a gene: 14. This CDR3 has 16 residues. What was sequenced was blood. The clonotype originates from a woman between 40 and 50 years old with Graves' hyperthyroidism. The chain recombines TRBV20-1 with TRBJ1-4; TRBD1 matches at 8 bases. CDR3 loop: CSARRAQGQAYEKLFF. The CDR3 bases are TGCAGTGCTAGGCGAGCCCAGGGACAGGCATACGAAAAACTGTTTTTT.